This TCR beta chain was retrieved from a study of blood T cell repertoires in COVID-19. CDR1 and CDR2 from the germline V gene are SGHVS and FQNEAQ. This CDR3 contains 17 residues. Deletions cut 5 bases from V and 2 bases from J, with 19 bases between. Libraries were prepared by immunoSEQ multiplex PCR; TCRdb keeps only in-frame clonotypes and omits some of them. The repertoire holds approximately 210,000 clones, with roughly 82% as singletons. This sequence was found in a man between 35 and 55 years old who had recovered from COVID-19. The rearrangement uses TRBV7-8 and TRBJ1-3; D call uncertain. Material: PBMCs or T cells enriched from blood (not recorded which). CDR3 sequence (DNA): TGTGCCAGCAGCCTTTTCGGCGCGGGCGGTGCTGGAAACACCATATATTTT. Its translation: CASSLFGAGGAGNTIYF.